The text below deals with one T cell receptor beta chain. The antigen remains undetermined. This sample was included in a study of breast tumors, draining lymph nodes, adjacent tissues. The study, taken as a whole, reports: Compared with lymph nodes, tumors were less diverse; compared with nontumor tissue, more. Luminal-like breast cancer showed significantly greater tumor-nontumor repertoire similarity than basal-like breast cancer did. Most tumor T cells seemingly derive from lymph node, then expand in tumor.

TCRdb reprocessed the multiplex PCR reads with MiXCR, giving one entry per CDR3 protein. The sample comprises about 11,000 distinct CDR3 sequences, about 37% of which are singletons, and roughly 15% rests with the top ten. With 5 bases clipped from V and 7 bases from J, the junction kept 10 bases outside the gene matches. The germline CDR1 and CDR2 sequences are MNHEY and SVGEGT. CDR3 size: 15 residues. The chain combines TRBV6-2 or TRBV6-3 with TRBJ1-5, with 8 bases that match TRBD1. Input material: breast tumor tissue. The source of this sequence is a female donor with breast cancer. Some clones in this sample may be carry-over from other donors' samples. The CDR3 region has the DNA TGTGCCAGCAGTAGAGGGACAGGCCCGGCCCAGCCCCAGCATTTT. This encodes CASSRGTGPAQPQHF.